This TCR beta chain was sequenced during a study of T cell repertoires in cytomegalovirus infection. The wider study: Matching HLA type, along with CMV infection, was indicated by public TCR beta signatures.

TCRdb re-derived calls from the reads in MiXCR, one entry per CDR3 protein. The data show a few hundred thousand distinct CDR3 sequences, about a sixth seen once. This clonotype was counted many times. Looked up from germline, CDR1 is SSHAT and CDR2 is FNYEAQ (reference sequence). The CDR3 is 11 amino acids. Between the trimmed V and J ends, which lost 11 bases and 8 bases, there was a span of 13 bases. The sample was CD8+ T cells from PBMCs. The chain uses TRBV7-7 and TRBJ2-1; D ambiguous. This TCR derives from a human donor in good health (CMV status not recorded). Some clones in this sample may be carry-over from other donors' samples. The CDR3 nucleotides read TGTGCCGTGGGCCCCCGGGATGAGCAGTTCTTC. Encoded protein: CAVGPRDEQFF.